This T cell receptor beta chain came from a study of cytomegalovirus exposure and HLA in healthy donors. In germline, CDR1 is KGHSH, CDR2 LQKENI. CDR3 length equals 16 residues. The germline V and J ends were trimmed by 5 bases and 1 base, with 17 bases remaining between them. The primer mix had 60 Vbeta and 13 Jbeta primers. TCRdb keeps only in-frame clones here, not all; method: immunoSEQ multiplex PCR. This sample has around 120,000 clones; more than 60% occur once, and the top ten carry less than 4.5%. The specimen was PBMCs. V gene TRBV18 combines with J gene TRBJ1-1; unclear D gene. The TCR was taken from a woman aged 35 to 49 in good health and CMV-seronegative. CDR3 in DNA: TGTGCCAGCTCAGAGGACGGAGGCCTTTCGAACACTGAAGCTTTCTTT. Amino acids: CASSEDGGLSNTEAFF.